One and the same sample provided the 29 T cell receptor beta chains below, sequenced in a study of CD8+ T cells in alopecia areata. Sequencing used cDNA as its template, made by extracting RNA and reverse transcribing it. Assay: immunoSEQ multiplex PCR; the TCRdb copy retains only in-frame clones and omits some. The sample consists of around 160,000 clones, more than 40% of them appearing once. Source material: CD4+ T cells sorted from blood. Every receptor here comes from a human donor with alopecia areata.

CDR3 sequence (DNA): TGTGCCAGCAGCGCCGCCGGGACACAGAACACCGGGGAGCTGTTTTTT. It specifies CASSAAGTQNTGELFF. The genes are TRBV9 and TRBJ2-2; possible D gene TRBD1, 6 bases. The length of the CDR3 is 16 residues. The germline V and J ends were trimmed by 3 bases and 1 base, with 13 bases remaining between them. CDR1 and CDR2 from the germline V gene are SGDLS and YYNGEE.

The V call is TRBV29-1, the J call TRBJ2-6; TRBD2 matches 12 bases. The CDR3 covers 16 residues. Germline V gives CDR1 SQVTM, CDR2 ANQGSEA. J was trimmed by 3 bases and V by 6 bases; bases with no gene match: 6. The chain's CDR3 is CSVRSSGRGGANVLTF. As DNA, the CDR3 is TGCAGCGTCCGCTCTAGCGGGAGGGGTGGGGCCAACGTCCTGACTTTC.

The chain couples TRBV7-9 to TRBJ1-5; D uncertain. The germline V and J ends were trimmed by 3 bases and 3 bases, with 15 bases remaining between them. CDR1 is SEHNR and CDR2 is FQNEAQ in the germline V gene (reference sequence). This CDR3 has 16 amino acids. The CDR3 coding sequence is TGTGCCAGCAGCTTCGTGGTTGGGCAGAACAATCAGCCCCAGCATTTT. It yields the protein CASSFVVGQNNQPQHF.

Turning to this clone: Other nucleotide sequences in the sample specify the same CDR3. This chain connects TRBV29-1 to TRBJ2-7; D is undetermined. The CDR3 is made up of 12 amino acids. Trimming took off 4 bases at V and 2 bases at J, with 9 bases between the two ends. In germline, CDR1 is SQVTM, CDR2 ANQGSEA. CDR3 coding DNA: TGCAGCGTTGCTAGTGGCCCCTACGAGCAGTACTTC. Translation: CSVASGPYEQYF.

The chain carries TRBV5-1 and TRBJ2-1, with D perhaps matching TRBD1 or TRBD2 (5 bases each). The CDR3 has 14 residues. Trimming removed 2 bases from V and 4 bases from J, with 10 bases in between. Germline V gene sequence: CDR1 SGHRS, CDR2 YFSETQ. The CDR3 DNA sequence: TGCGCCAGCAGCTTCGGGACCTCGTACAATGAGCAGTTCTTC. This encodes CASSFGTSYNEQFF.

This clone was picked up a small number of times. This chain uses TRBV28 with TRBJ1-1, with D hard to call. Per the germline V gene, CDR1 is MDHEN and CDR2 is SYDVKM. With 2 bases removed from V and 0 bases from J, the gap between germline ends came to 13 bases. This CDR3 is built from 16 residues. The CDR3 here is CASSLLGPSVNTEAFF. The CDR3 DNA reads as TGTGCCAGCAGTTTACTCGGACCGAGTGTGAACACTGAAGCTTTCTTT.

The chain combines TRBV25-1 with TRBJ2-2; perhaps D is TRBD1 or TRBD2 (5 bases each). The CDR3 loop spans 15 amino acids. The germline CDR1 and CDR2 sequences are MGHDK and SYGVNS. V lost 3 bases and J 8 bases, leaving 16 bases between the germline ends. CDR3 nucleotide sequence: TGTGCCAGCAGTGAGACAAACCGGGACCGAGGGGAGCTGTTTTTT. Translation gives CASSETNRDRGELFF.

V is TRBV29-1 and J is TRBJ2-4; 7 bases align to TRBD2. Trimming took 8 bases from V and 0 from J; bases not matched to a gene: 7. Germline V gives CDR1 SQVTM, CDR2 ANQGSEA. The CDR3 contains 14 residues. In DNA form, the CDR3 reads TGCAGCCCGACGGGGGGTCAAGCCAAAAACATTCAGTACTTC. It is translated as CSPTGGQAKNIQYF.

The CDR3 sequence: CASSPPGSGGSYNEQFF. CDR3 DNA sequence: TGTGCCAGCTCACCCCCGGGCAGCGGGGGTTCCTACAATGAGCAGTTCTTC. The V call is TRBV18, the J call TRBJ2-1; 8 nucleotides agree with TRBD2. Looked up from germline, CDR1 is KGHSH and CDR2 is LQKENI. The ends lost 3 bases at V and 1 base at J; junction bases unmatched: 8. This CDR3 is built from 17 residues.

In this sample, this clone turned up a few times. The chain has TRBV7-9 and TRBJ2-7; the D gene is possibly TRBD1 (6 bases). V gave up 3 bases and J gave up 2 bases, with 14 bases separating them. The CDR3 is 15 amino acids. Per the germline V gene, CDR1 is SEHNR and CDR2 is FQNEAQ (reference sequence). The CDR3, as DNA: TGTGCCAGCAGCTTCTCTCAGGGGCGGCCCTACGAGCAGTACTTC. This sequence encodes CASSFSQGRPYEQYF.

The rearrangement joins TRBV5-6 to TRBJ1-1, with TRBD1 as a possible D gene (5 bases). This CDR3 has 13 residues. Germline lookup yields CDR1 SGHDT and CDR2 YYEEEE. Trimming left V 6 bases short and J 1 base short, with 10 bases between. The CDR3 nucleotides read TGTGCCAGCACCCCCGGGGCGAACACTGAAGCTTTCTTT. Translated: CASTPGANTEAFF.

This clone has just a few counts. The chain recombines TRBV29-1 with TRBJ2-5, with TRBD2 matching over 15 bases. The J call may be mistaken, given a closer DNA end match to TRBJ2-7. The germline V gene has CDR1 SQVTM and CDR2 ANQGSEA. The CDR3 contains 18 residues. Here the CDR3 reads CSSLTPGLAGGLSYEQYF. The CDR3, as DNA: TGCAGCTCTTTGACCCCGGGACTAGCGGGAGGCTTGTCCTACGAGCAGTACTTC.

This clone has just a few counts. This chain links TRBV28 with TRBJ2-7; the D is unclear. CDR3 length equals 14 residues. In germline, CDR1 is MDHEN, CDR2 SYDVKM. V lost 1 base and J lost 3, with 10 bases in between. As DNA, the CDR3 is TGTGCCAGCAGTTTATTGGGCAGGAACTACGAGCAGTACTTC. This sequence encodes CASSLLGRNYEQYF. Together with reference TRBV28 and TRBJ2-7, the CDR3 gives the full variable domain: DVKVTQSSRYLVKRTGEKVFLECVQDMDHENMFWYRQDPGLGLRLIYFSYDVKMKEKGDIPEGYSVSREKKERFSLILESASTNQTSMYLCASSLLGRNYEQYFGPGTRLTVT.

The chain couples TRBV7-9 to TRBJ1-1; no firm D call. The germline V gene encodes CDR1 SEHNR and CDR2 FQNEAQ (reference sequence). Trimming pared 1 base from V and 3 bases from J, leaving 6 bases between. CDR3 length: 13 amino acids. The CDR3 DNA sequence: TGTGCCAGCAGCTTAGTTGAGGACACTGAAGCTTTCTTT. Amino acid sequence: CASSLVEDTEAFF.

This chain connects TRBV4-1 to TRBJ1-2; D call uncertain. Trimming removed 1 base from V and 6 bases from J, with 9 bases in between. CDR3 size: 13 residues. Germline values: CDR1 MGHRA, CDR2 YSYEKL. CDR3 DNA: TGCGCCAGCAGCCAAGTTCTGGGAGATGGCTACACCTTC. Protein: CASSQVLGDGYTF.

This sequence joins TRBV30 and TRBJ1-2; tentative D call: TRBD1 (6 bases). V was shortened by 0 bases and J by 4 bases, with 15 bases between the two germline ends. CDR1 is GTSNPN, CDR2 SVGIG, per germline (reference sequence). The CDR3 is 15 amino acids. CDR3 nucleotide sequence: TGTGCCTGGAGTGTGTCGCACAGGGCGGGCTATGGCTACACCTTC. Its translation: CAWSVSHRAGYGYTF.

The rearrangement joins TRBV5-1 to TRBJ2-2; 7 bases agree with TRBD2. The V and J ends lost 5 bases and 6 bases, in that order; junction bases with no gene match: 7. Germline values: CDR1 SGHRS, CDR2 YFSETQ. The CDR3 covers 14 residues. CDR3 DNA sequence: TGCGCCAGCAGTTTTCTAGCGGTTGCCGGGGAGCTGTTTTTT. This gives the protein CASSFLAVAGELFF. The variable domain in full, with the rest retrieved from reference TRBV5-1 and TRBJ2-2, is KAGVTQTPRYLIKTRGQQVTLSCSPISGHRSVSWYQQTPGQGLQFLFEYFSETQRNKGNFPGRFSGRQFSNSRSEMNVSTLELGDSALYLCASSFLAVAGELFFGEGSRLTVL.

The chain uses TRBV27 and TRBJ2-2, with 7 bases matching TRBD2. Trimming removed 1 base from V and 5 bases from J; junction bases left unmatched: 10. In germline, CDR1 is MNHEY, CDR2 SMNVEV (reference sequence). This CDR3 comprises 17 residues. DNA for the CDR3: TGTGCCAGCAGTTTATTACTCGGGACTATGAAGACCGGGGAGCTGTTTTTT. Translated: CASSLLLGTMKTGELFF.

The chain has TRBV5-1 and TRBJ1-1; D is ambiguous. Germline lookup yields CDR1 SGHRS and CDR2 YFSETQ. The CDR3 is made up of 13 amino acids. The V end lost 4 bases, the J end lost 1 base, and 8 bases lay between the germline ends. The CDR3 here is CASSVRPNTEAFF. CDR3 in DNA: TGCGCCAGCAGCGTCAGACCGAACACTGAAGCTTTCTTT.

As regards this clone: The junction shows a germline mismatch at one end, possibly a read error. The chain combines TRBV6-1 with TRBJ2-1, with D unresolved. This CDR3 spans 12 amino acids. Germline V gene lookup returns CDR1 MNHNS and CDR2 SASEGT. The CDR3 DNA is TGTGCCAGCAGTGAATTACGGGTCAGGTCTGTCTTC. Its protein is CASSELRVRSVF.

This clone was recorded at least ten times. V is TRBV5-5 and J is TRBJ2-7; D is uncertain. V gave up 0 bases and J gave up 1 base, with 8 bases separating them. Germline V gene sequence: CDR1 SGHKS, CDR2 YYEKEE (reference sequence). The CDR3 sequence is 14 residues long. CDR3 DNA: TGTGCCAGCAGCTTGGTCGGCAGATCCTACGAGCAGTACTTC. It translates to CASSLVGRSYEQYF.

On this clone: Distinct nucleotide sequences in the sample also encode this CDR3. V and J are TRBV29-1 and TRBJ1-3; D ambiguous. Germline CDR1 SQVTM, CDR2 ANQGSEA. V lost 5 bases to trimming and J lost 4 bases, with 6 bases between them. The CDR3 has 11 amino acids. As DNA, the CDR3 is TGCAGCGTTTCCTTAGGAAACACCATATATTTT. This encodes CSVSLGNTIYF.

This clone was counted a few times. This sample includes further DNA sequences coding for the same CDR3. The CDR3 sequence: CSVGTDTQYF. CDR3 in DNA: TGCAGCGTCGGAACAGATACGCAGTATTTT. The chain links TRBV29-1 to TRBJ2-3; D call uncertain. This CDR3 has 10 amino acids. V was cut by 6 bases and J by 3 bases, with 4 bases left in between. CDR1 SQVTM and CDR2 ANQGSEA come from the germline V gene.

The chain is built from TRBV28 and TRBJ2-7, with 7 bases matching TRBD2. Germline loops: CDR1 MDHEN, CDR2 SYDVKM. The V and J ends lost 5 bases and 3 bases, in that order; junction bases with no gene match: 7. CDR3 length: 14 amino acids. In nucleotides, the CDR3 is TGTGCCAGCAGTCCCGGGACTACATACTACGAGCAGTACTTC. Its translation is CASSPGTTYYEQYF. Drawing the rest from reference TRBV28 and TRBJ2-7, the complete variable domain is DVKVTQSSRYLVKRTGEKVFLECVQDMDHENMFWYRQDPGLGLRLIYFSYDVKMKEKGDIPEGYSVSREKKERFSLILESASTNQTSMYLCASSPGTTYYEQYFGPGTRLTVT.

V is TRBV29-1 and J is TRBJ1-5; D possibly corresponds to TRBD1 (6 bases). The V and J ends lost 4 bases and 7 bases respectively, with 14 bases between them. Looked up from germline, CDR1 is SQVTM and CDR2 is ANQGSEA. The CDR3 consists of 13 residues. The CDR3 bases are TGCAGCGTTGCCGCGGGGGCTCGACAGCCCCAGCATTTT. This gives the protein CSVAAGARQPQHF.

The rearrangement joins TRBV2 to TRBJ1-5; 8 nucleotides align to TRBD1. There are 16 residues in the CDR3. V gave up 1 base and J gave up 6 bases; unmatched junction bases: 8. The germline CDR1 and CDR2 sequences are SNHLY and FYNNEI. The CDR3 region is CASSEEYTGGSQPQHF. CDR3 DNA: TGTGCCAGCAGTGAAGAGTATACAGGGGGGAGTCAGCCCCAGCATTTT.

This clone was observed a handful of times. The chain combines TRBV29-1 with TRBJ1-2, with D possibly matching TRBD1 (5 bases). Germline V gene data show CDR1 as SQVTM and CDR2 as ANQGSEA. The CDR3 is made up of 13 amino acids. The V end lost 6 bases, the J end lost 6 bases, and 17 bases lay between the germline ends. CDR3 DNA sequence: TGCAGCGTGCGTCGGGACGGCCAAGATGGCTACACCTTC. This translates into CSVRRDGQDGYTF.

This clone was counted a few times. The rearrangement joins TRBV10-3 to TRBJ2-2; D ambiguous. Germline CDR1 is ENHRY and CDR2 is SYGVKD. Trimming took 0 bases from V and 3 from J, leaving 2 bases between them. This CDR3 comprises 13 residues. The CDR3 loop is CAISESYTGELFF. In DNA form, the CDR3 reads TGTGCCATCAGTGAGTCTTACACCGGGGAGCTGTTTTTT.

V and J are TRBV6-1 and TRBJ2-7; TRBD2 matches 10 bases. Trimming removed 7 bases from V and 5 bases from J; junction bases left unmatched: 11. Germline V CDR1 and CDR2: MNHNS, SASEGT. The CDR3 is made up of 15 amino acids. Here the CDR3 DNA reads TGTGCCAGCACCGAGCGGGAGGGAAGAGTCGACGAGCAGTACTTC. The encoded protein is CASTEREGRVDEQYF.